A selection of T cell receptor beta chains follows, all from one sample in a study of cytomegalovirus exposure and HLA in healthy donors. Assay used: immunoSEQ multiplex PCR; TCRdb lists only in-frame clones, some missing. The sample lists 65,000 to 90,000 clones; about 75% were seen once. The sequenced material came from PBMCs. These receptor sequences come from a man between 65 and 85 years old in good health and CMV-seronegative. The CDR3 runs from the conserved cysteine through the conserved F or W. D genes are given only for firm matches. Expanded clones get a size class; other rows say once, few or many, or leave the size out.

>TRBV5-1|once|-|TRBJ2-1
CASSLVPDYNEQFF
TGCGCCAGCAGCTTGGTCCCAGACTACAATGAGCAGTTCTTC
>TRBV2|-|TRBD1|TRBJ2-5
CASRTGMETQYF
TGTGCCAGCAGGACAGGGATGGAGACCCAGTACTTC
>TRBV6-1|-|-|TRBJ2-3
CASSKTRADTQYF
TGTGCCAGCAGTAAGACGCGGGCAGATACGCAGTATTTT
>TRBV19|-|-|TRBJ1-1
CASSNRDTFVAFF
TGTGCCAGTAGTAACCGGGACACCTTTGTAGCTTTCTTT
>TRBV4-1|few|TRBD1|TRBJ2-6
CASSQGTVSGANVLTF
TGCGCCAGCAGCCAGGGGACAGTATCTGGGGCCAACGTCCTGACTTTC
>TRBV7-9|few|TRBD1|TRBJ1-5
CASSLGPGGHQPQHF
TGTGCCAGCAGCTTAGGGCCAGGGGGCCATCAGCCCCAGCATTTT
>TRBV19|-|TRBD2|TRBJ2-3
CASSLAGWGTDTQYF
TGTGCCAGTAGTCTAGCGGGATGGGGCACAGATACGCAGTATTTT
>TRBV6-5|once|-|TRBJ1-1
CASSYSFTRQNTEAFF
TGTGCCAGCAGTTACTCATTCACCAGACAGAACACTGAAGCTTTCTTT
>TRBV4-1|-|-|TRBJ1-1
CASSAREGGNTEAFF
TGCGCCAGCAGCGCCCGGGAGGGGGGGAACACTGAAGCTTTCTTT
>TRBV15|few|-|TRBJ2-1
CATSRARVVSNEQFF
TGTGCCACCAGCAGAGCGAGGGTAGTTAGCAATGAGCAGTTCTTC
>TRBV14|-|TRBD1|TRBJ2-1
CASSQDLLGQGLSGEQFF
TGTGCCAGCAGCCAAGATCTTTTGGGACAGGGGTTATCGGGTGAGCAGTTCTTC
>TRBV7-9|-|-|TRBJ2-3
CASSLPQGSGEIDTQYF
TGTGCCAGCAGCTTACCACAGGGGTCGGGAGAAATAGATACGCAGTATTTT
>TRBV21-1|-|-|TRBJ2-3
CASSSRVGGTDTQYF
TGTGCCAGCAGTTCTCGAGTCGGTGGCACAGATACGCAGTATTTT
>TRBV7-9|-|-|TRBJ2-7
CASSLGLAGNYEQYF
TGTGCCAGCAGCTTAGGTCTGGCGGGGAACTACGAGCAGTACTTC